This TCR beta chain appears in the sequencing data of a study of sequential checkpoint blockade in melanoma. Study summary: DNA from around 90 pretreatment tumor samples underwent TCRβ immunosequencing. Under 25 patients had matched tumor biopsies before treatment and at week 13 after nivolumab or ipilimumab alone. Findings and caveats of the study: Rising tumor T-cell fraction and clonality meant about 30 times likelier benefit.

Concerning this clone: As yet, its antigen is unknown.

This sample's treatment: randomized to nivolumab then ipilimumab (arm A) or the reverse (arm B). This CDR3 is 14 amino acids long. Trimming stripped 2 bases from V and 6 bases from J, with 12 bases between. In germline, CDR1 is MNHGY, CDR2 SAAAGT. Clones were sequenced by immunoSEQ multiplex PCR, and TCRdb holds only the in-frame ones, with some missing. The table includes fewer than 2,000 clones, around 21% detected once. The chain employs TRBV6-8 and TRBJ2-3; tentative D call: TRBD2 (7 bases). The material sequenced was tumor tissue (inferred from file names), taken from a patient given nivolumab and ipilimumab in sequence. This TCR derives from a human donor with melanoma. The CDR3 spells CASSYGGARDTQYF. The CDR3 DNA sequence: TGTGCCAGCAGTTACGGGGGGGCGAGGGATACGCAGTATTTT.